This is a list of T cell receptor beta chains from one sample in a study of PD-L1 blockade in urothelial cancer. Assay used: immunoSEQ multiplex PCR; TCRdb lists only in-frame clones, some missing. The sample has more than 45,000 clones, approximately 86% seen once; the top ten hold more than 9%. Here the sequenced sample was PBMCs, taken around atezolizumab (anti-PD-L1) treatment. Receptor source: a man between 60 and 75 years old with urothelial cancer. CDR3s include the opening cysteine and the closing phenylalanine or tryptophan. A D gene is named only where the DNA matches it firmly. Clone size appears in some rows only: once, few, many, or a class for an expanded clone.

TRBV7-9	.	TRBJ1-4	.	CASSAQGGAGFNEKLFF	TGTGCCAGCAGCGCCCAAGGGGGGGCCGGGTTTAATGAAAAACTGTTTTTT
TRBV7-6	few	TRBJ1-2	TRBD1	CASSPGQGGYTF	TGTGCCAGCAGCCCCGGACAGGGTGGCTACACCTTC
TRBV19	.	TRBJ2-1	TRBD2	CASTLSGGNSYNEQFF	TGTGCCAGTACCCTTAGCGGGGGGAATTCCTACAATGAGCAGTTCTTC
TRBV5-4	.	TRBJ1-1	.	CASSLGRASTEAFF	TGTGCCAGCAGCTTGGGGAGGGCGAGCACTGAAGCTTTCTTT
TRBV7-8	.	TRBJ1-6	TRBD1	CASRLGQGRQSPLHF	TGTGCCAGCAGACTAGGACAGGGGAGACAGTCACCCCTCCACTTT
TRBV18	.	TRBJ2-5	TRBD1	CASSPVSGTGGTQYF	TGTGCCAGCTCACCAGTGTCCGGGACAGGGGGGACCCAGTACTTC
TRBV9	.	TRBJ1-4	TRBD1	CASSVAPGGSEKLFF	TGTGCCAGCAGCGTAGCGCCAGGGGGCAGTGAAAAACTGTTTTTT
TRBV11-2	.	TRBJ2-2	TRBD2	CASSVTGLAGGPNTGELFF	TGTGCCAGCAGCGTTACGGGACTAGCGGGGGGACCGAACACCGGGGAGCTGTTTTTT
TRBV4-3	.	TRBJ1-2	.	CASSQRQAYGYTF	TGCGCCAGCAGCCAACGACAGGCCTATGGCTACACCTTC
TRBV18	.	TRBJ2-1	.	CASSPYGDSYNEQFF	TGTGCCAGCTCACCATACGGGGACTCCTACAATGAGCAGTTCTTC
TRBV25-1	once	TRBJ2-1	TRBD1	CASSGEVRQGAKNEQFF	TGTGCCAGCAGTGGAGAGGTGCGGCAGGGGGCGAAAAATGAGCAGTTCTTC
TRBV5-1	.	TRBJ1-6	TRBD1	CASRWETGDYSPLHF	TGCGCCAGCAGGTGGGAGACAGGGGACTATTCACCCCTCCACTTT
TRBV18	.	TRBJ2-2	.	CASSPYRTPGELFF	TGTGCCAGCTCCCCTTACAGGACCCCCGGGGAGCTGTTTTTT
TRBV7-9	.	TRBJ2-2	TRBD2	CASSSTGRWQSTGELFF	TGTGCCAGCAGTTCCACCGGGAGGTGGCAGAGTACCGGGGAGCTGTTTTTT
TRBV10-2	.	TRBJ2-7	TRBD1	CASSPAQGQEYF	TGCGCCAGCAGTCCGGCTCAGGGACAGGAGTACTTC
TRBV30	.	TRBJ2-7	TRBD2	CAWSRGGHYEQYF	TGTGCCTGGAGTCGGGGGGGCCACTACGAGCAGTACTTC
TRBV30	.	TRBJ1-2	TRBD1	CAWLGTGDGYTF	TGTGCCTGGCTTGGGACAGGAGATGGCTACACCTTC
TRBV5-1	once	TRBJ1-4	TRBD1	CASSLSLGTGDEKLFF	TGCGCCAGCAGCCTAAGCCTCGGGACAGGTGACGAAAAACTGTTTTTT
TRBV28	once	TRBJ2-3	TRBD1	CASSIGTGVNTQYF	TGTGCCAGCAGTATCGGGACAGGGGTTAATACGCAGTATTTT
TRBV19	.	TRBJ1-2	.	CASSIGAGTSLGYGYTF	TGTGCCAGTAGTATAGGCGCCGGGACATCTTTGGGCTATGGCTACACCTTC
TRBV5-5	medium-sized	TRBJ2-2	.	CASSSRGGGDTGELFF	TGTGCCAGCAGCTCTAGAGGTGGAGGGGATACCGGGGAGCTGTTTTTT
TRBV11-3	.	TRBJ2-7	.	CASSPRYYEQYF	TGTGCCAGCAGCCCCAGATATTACGAGCAGTACTTC